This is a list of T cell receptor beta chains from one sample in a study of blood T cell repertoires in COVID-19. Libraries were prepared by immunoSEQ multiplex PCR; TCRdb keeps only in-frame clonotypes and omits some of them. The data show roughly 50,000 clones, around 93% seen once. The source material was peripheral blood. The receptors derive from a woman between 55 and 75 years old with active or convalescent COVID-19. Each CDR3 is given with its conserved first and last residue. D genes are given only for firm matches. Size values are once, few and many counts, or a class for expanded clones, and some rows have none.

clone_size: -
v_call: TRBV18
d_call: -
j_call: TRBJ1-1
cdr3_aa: CASSPPLVVNTEAFF
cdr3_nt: TGTGCCAGCTCACCACCGTTAGTGGTGAACACTGAAGCTTTCTTT

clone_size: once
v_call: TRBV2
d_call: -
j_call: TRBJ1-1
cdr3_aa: CASRASEYTEAFF
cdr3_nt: TGTGCCAGCAGGGCATCTGAATACACTGAAGCTTTCTTT

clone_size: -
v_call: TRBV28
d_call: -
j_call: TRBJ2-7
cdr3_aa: CASSEGGGSYEQYF
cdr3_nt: TGTGCCAGCAGTGAAGGGGGGGGATCCTACGAGCAGTACTTC

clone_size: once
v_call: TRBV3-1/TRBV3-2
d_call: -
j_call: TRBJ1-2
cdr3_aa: CASSQEGDSTF
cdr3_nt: TGTGCCAGCAGCCAAGAGGGGGACTCCACCTTC

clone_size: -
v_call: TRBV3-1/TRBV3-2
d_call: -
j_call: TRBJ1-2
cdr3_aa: CASSQDLLGYTF
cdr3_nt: TGTGCCAGCAGCCAAGATCTTCTAGGCTACACCTTC

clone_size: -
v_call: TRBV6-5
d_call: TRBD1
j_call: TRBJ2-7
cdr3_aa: CASSWDRWTYEQYF
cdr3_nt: TGTGCCAGCAGCTGGGACAGATGGACCTACGAGCAGTACTTC

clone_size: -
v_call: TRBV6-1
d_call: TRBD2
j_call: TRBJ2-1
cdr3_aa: CASSVSAGESYNEQFF
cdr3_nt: TGTGCCAGCAGTGTCTCGGCGGGGGAATCCTACAATGAGCAGTTCTTC

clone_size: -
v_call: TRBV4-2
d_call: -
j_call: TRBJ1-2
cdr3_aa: CASSQDIRVYGYTF
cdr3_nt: TGTGCCAGCAGCCAAGATATTCGGGTTTACGGCTACACCTTC

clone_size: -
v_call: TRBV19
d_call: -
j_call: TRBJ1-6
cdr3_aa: CASTKGDSPLHF
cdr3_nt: TGTGCCAGTACCAAGGGAGATTCACCCCTCCACTTT

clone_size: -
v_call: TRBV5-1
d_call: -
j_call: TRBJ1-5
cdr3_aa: CASRPGRDNQPQHF
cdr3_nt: TGCGCCAGCAGGCCCGGGAGAGACAATCAGCCCCAGCATTTT

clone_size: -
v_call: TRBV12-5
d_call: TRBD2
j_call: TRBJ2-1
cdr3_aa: CASGLMTSGSTGNEQFF
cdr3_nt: TGTGCTAGTGGTTTGATGACTAGCGGGAGTACGGGCAATGAGCAGTTCTTC

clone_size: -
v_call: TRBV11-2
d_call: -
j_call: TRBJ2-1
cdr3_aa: CASSLRGNNEQFF
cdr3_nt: TGTGCCAGCAGCCTACGGGGAAACAATGAGCAGTTCTTC

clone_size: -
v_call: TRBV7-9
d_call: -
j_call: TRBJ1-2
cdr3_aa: CASNQGRDGYTF
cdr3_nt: TGTGCCAGCAACCAGGGTAGGGATGGCTACACCTTC

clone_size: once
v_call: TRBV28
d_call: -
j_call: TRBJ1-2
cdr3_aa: CASSFRGGGYGYTF
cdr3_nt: TGTGCCAGCAGTTTTCGTGGGGGGGGCTATGGCTACACCTTC

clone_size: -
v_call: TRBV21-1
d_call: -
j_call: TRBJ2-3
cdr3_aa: CASSISLAGGPPDTQYF
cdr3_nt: TGTGCCAGCAGCATTTCACTAGCGGGAGGGCCGCCAGATACGCAGTATTTT

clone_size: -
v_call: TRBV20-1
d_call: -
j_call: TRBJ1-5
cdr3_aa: CSASSGDQPQHF
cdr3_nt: TGCAGTGCCAGTTCGGGGGATCAGCCCCAGCATTTT

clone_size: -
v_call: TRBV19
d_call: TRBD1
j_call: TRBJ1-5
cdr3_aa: CASSIPRQGVSNQPQHF
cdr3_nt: TGTGCCAGTAGTATCCCCCGTCAGGGGGTAAGCAATCAGCCCCAGCATTTT

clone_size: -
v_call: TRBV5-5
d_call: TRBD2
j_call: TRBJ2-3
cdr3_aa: CASTPTSGETDTQYF
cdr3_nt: TGTGCCAGCACCCCTACTAGCGGGGAGACAGATACGCAGTATTTT

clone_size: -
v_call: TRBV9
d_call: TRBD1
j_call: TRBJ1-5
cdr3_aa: CASSVVSGDRGYWQPQHF
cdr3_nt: TGTGCCAGCAGCGTAGTTTCCGGGGACAGGGGTTATTGGCAGCCCCAGCATTTT

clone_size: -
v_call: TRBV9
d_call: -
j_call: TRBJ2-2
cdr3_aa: CASSPRTGIAGELFF
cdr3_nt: TGTGCCAGCAGCCCCCGCACAGGGATTGCCGGGGAGCTGTTTTTT

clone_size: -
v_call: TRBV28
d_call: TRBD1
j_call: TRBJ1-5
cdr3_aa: CASGTGSNQPQHF
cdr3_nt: TGTGCCAGCGGGACAGGGAGCAATCAGCCCCAGCATTTT

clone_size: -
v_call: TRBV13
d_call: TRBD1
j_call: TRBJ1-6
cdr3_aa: CASSLGQGIYNSPLHF
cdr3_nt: TGTGCCAGCAGCTTAGGACAGGGGATCTATAATTCACCCCTCCACTTT

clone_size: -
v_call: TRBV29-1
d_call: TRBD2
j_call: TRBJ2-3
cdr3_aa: CSVALATSGNPDTQYF
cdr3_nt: TGCAGCGTTGCCCTGGCGACTAGCGGGAACCCAGATACGCAGTATTTT

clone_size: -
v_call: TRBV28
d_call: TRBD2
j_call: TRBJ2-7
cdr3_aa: CASSPLPLAGKYEQYF
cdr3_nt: TGTGCCAGCAGTCCTTTACCGCTAGCGGGGAAGTACGAGCAGTACTTC

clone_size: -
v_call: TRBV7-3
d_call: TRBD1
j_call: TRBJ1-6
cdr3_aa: CASSFLTGGRSPLHF
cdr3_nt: TGTGCCAGCAGCTTCTTGACAGGGGGACGGTCACCCCTCCACTTT

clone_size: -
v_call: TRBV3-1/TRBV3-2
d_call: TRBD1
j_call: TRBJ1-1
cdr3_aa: CASSWTGENTEAFF
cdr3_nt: TGTGCCAGCAGCTGGACAGGGGAGAACACTGAAGCTTTCTTT

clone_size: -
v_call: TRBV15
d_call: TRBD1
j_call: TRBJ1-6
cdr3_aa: CATSREQGYNSPLHF
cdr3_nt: TGTGCCACCAGCAGAGAACAGGGGTATAATTCACCCCTCCACTTT

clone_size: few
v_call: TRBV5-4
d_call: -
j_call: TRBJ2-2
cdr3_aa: CASSSKNAYNTGELFF
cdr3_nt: TGTGCCAGCAGCTCGAAGAATGCGTACAACACCGGGGAGCTGTTTTTT

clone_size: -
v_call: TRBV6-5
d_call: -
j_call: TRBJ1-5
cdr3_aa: CASRTGKGGNQPQHF
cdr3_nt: TGTGCCAGCCGAACGGGGAAGGGCGGCAATCAGCCCCAGCATTTT

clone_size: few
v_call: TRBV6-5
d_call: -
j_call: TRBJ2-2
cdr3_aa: CASLSGNTGELFF
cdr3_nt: TGTGCCAGCCTATCAGGGAACACCGGGGAGCTGTTTTTT

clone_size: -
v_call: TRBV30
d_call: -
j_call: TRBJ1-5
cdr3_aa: CAWSARGSNQPQHF
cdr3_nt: TGTGCCTGGAGTGCCAGGGGTTCCAATCAGCCCCAGCATTTT

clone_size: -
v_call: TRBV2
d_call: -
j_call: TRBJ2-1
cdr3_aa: CASSDGGYWNEQFF
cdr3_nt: TGTGCCAGCAGTGACGGGGGATATTGGAATGAGCAGTTCTTC

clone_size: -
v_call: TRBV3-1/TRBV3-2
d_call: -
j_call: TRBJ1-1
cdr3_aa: CASSQGWQFTEAFF
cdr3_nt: TGTGCCAGCAGCCAAGGTTGGCAGTTCACTGAAGCTTTCTTT

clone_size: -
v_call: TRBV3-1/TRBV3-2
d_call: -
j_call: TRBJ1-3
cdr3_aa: CASSQFTGSASGNTIYF
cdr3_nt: TGTGCCAGCAGCCAATTTACAGGGTCGGCCTCTGGAAACACCATATATTTT

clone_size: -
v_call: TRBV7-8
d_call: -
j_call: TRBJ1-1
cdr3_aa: CASRIWGDTEAFF
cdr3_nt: TGTGCCAGCAGGATATGGGGGGACACTGAAGCTTTCTTT

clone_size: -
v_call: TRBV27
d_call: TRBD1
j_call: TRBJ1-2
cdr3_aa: CASTGGGTGKNYGYTF
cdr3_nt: TGTGCCAGCACCGGGGGCGGGACAGGTAAGAACTATGGCTACACCTTC

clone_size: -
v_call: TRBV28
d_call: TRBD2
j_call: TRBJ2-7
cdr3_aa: CASSSPGAGGLLEQYF
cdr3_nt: TGTGCCAGCAGTTCCCCCGGAGCGGGGGGCCTTCTAGAGCAGTACTTC

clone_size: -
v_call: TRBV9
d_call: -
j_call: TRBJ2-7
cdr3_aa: CASSVGTETYEQYF
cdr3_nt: TGTGCCAGCAGCGTAGGGACTGAGACCTACGAGCAGTACTTC

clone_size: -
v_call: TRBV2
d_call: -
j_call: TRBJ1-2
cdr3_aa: CASSPGEGFYGYTF
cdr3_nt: TGTGCCAGCAGTCCGGGAGAGGGCTTCTATGGCTACACCTTC

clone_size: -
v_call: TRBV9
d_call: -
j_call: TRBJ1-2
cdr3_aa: CASSVDDRQPGYTF
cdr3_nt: TGTGCCAGCAGCGTAGATGACAGGCAGCCTGGCTACACCTTC

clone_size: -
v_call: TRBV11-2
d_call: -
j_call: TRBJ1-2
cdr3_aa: CASSLKQGTGYTF
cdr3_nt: TGTGCCAGCAGCCTAAAACAGGGAACGGGCTACACCTTC

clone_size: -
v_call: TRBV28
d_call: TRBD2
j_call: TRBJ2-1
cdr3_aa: CASRTRTSGRVDEQFF
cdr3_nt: TGTGCCAGCAGGACGAGGACTAGCGGGAGGGTGGATGAGCAGTTCTTC

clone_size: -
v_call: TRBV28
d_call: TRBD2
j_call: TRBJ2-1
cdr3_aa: CASSSSGIGGNEQFF
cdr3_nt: TGTGCCAGCAGTTCGAGCGGGATTGGAGGCAATGAGCAGTTCTTC

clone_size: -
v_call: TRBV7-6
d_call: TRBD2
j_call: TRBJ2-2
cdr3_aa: CASSLREGTGELFF
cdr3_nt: TGTGCCAGCAGCTTACGGGAGGGAACCGGGGAGCTGTTTTTT

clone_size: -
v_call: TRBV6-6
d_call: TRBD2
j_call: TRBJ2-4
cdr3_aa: CASTLLADKNIQYF
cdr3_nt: TGTGCCAGCACCCTACTAGCGGACAAAAACATTCAGTACTTC

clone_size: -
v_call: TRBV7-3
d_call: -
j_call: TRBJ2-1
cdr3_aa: CASSLGHLNEQFF
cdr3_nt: TGTGCCAGCAGCTTAGGGCACCTCAATGAGCAGTTCTTC

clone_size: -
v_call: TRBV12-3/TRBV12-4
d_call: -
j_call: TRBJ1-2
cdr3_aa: CASTVTETYGYTF
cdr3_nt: TGTGCCAGCACCGTGACAGAGACTTATGGCTACACCTTC

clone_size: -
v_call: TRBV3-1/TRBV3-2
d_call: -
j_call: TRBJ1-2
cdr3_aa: CASSPRRAGNYGYTF
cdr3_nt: TGTGCCAGCAGCCCAAGAAGGGCGGGGAACTATGGCTACACCTTC

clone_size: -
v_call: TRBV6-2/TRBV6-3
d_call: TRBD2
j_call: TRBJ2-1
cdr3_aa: CASRPLAGAYNEQFF
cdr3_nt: TGTGCCAGCAGGCCTCTAGCGGGAGCCTACAATGAGCAGTTCTTC

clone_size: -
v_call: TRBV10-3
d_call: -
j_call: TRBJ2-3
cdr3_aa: CAINSGTTSSTDTQYF
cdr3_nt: TGTGCCATCAATAGCGGTACAACCTCTAGCACAGATACGCAGTATTTT

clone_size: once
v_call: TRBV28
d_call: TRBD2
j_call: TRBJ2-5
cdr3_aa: CASSHSGGANSQETQYF
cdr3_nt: TGTGCCAGCAGTCATAGCGGGGGGGCTAACTCTCAAGAGACCCAGTACTTC

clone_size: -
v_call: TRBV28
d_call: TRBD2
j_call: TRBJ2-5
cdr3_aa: CASSRTDSGRKTQYF
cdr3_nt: TGTGCCAGCAGTCGGACCGATAGCGGGAGAAAGACCCAGTACTTC

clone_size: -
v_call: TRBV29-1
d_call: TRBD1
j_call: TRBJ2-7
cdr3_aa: CSVGQGESEQYF
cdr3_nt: TGCAGCGTTGGTCAGGGGGAAAGCGAGCAGTACTTC